Listed here is a single T cell receptor (beta chain). Trimming shortened V by 6 bases and J by 2 bases, and 10 bases separated the two germline ends. Germline CDR1 and CDR2: DFQATT and SNEGSKA (reference sequence). This CDR3 comprises 12 residues. This sample was taken from a study of CD8+CD57+ T cells in acquired aplastic anemia. Study context: Each DNA sample taken from sorted CD4+ and CD8+ cells came to 3 to 4 ug on average.

Patients who underwent sequencing had shown CD8+CD57+ cell expansion by flow cytometry. Patients were therapy-naive when their blood was sampled. TCR beta VDJ combinations and CDR3 sequences were profiled from genomic DNA. TCRdb re-analysed the reads in MiXCR, keeping a single row per CDR3 protein. The sample lists over 150,000 distinct CDR3 sequences; 50% to 65% were seen once. The chain has TRBV20-1 and TRBJ1-2, with a tentative D call TRBD1 (6 bases). The receptor was isolated from a human donor with aplastic anemia. Sequencing was done on a sample of sorted CD4+, CD8+, or CD8+CD57+ T cells (not recorded which) from PBMCs. CDR3: CSAGTPNYGYTF. The CDR3 bases are TGCAGTGCGGGGACACCGAACTATGGCTACACCTTC.